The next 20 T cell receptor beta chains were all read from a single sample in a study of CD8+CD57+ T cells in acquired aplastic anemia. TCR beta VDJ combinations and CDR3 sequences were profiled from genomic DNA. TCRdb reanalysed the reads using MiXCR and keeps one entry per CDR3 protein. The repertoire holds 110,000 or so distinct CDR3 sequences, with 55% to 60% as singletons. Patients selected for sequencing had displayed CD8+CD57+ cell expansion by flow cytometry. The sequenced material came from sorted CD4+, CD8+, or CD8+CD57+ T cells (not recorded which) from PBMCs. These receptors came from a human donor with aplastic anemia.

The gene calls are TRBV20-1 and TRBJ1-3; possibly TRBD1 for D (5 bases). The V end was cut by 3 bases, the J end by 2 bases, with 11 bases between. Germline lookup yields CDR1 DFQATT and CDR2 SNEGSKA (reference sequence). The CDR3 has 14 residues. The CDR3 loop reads CSARIGAAGNTIYF. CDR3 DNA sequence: TGCAGTGCTAGGATCGGGGCCGCTGGAAACACCATATATTTT.

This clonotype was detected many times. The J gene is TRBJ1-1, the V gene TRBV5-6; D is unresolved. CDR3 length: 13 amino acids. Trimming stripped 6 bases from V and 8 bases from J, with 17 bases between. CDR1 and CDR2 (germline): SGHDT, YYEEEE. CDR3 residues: CASTLDDRTEAFF. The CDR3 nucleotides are TGTGCCAGCACCCTTGATGATAGGACGGAAGCTTTCTTT.

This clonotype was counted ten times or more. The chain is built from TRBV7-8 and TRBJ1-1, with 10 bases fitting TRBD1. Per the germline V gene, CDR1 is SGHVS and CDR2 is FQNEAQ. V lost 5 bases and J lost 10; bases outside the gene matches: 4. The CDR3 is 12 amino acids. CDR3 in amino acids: CASSMGQGRAFF. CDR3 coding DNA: TGTGCCAGCAGCATGGGACAGGGGCGAGCTTTCTTT.

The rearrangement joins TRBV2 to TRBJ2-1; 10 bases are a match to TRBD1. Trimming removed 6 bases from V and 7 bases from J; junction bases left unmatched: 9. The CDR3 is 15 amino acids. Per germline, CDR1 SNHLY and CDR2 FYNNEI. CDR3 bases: TGTGCCAGCAGGGAGGGGACAGGGGAGTGGAATGAGCAGTTCTTC. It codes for CASREGTGEWNEQFF.

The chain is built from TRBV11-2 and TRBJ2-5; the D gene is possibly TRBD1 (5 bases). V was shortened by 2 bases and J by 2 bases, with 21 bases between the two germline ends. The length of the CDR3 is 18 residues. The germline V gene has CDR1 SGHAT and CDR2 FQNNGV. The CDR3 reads CASSLPPRASHFQETQYF. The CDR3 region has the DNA TGTGCCAGCAGCTTACCACCCAGGGCCTCTCACTTTCAAGAGACCCAGTACTTC.

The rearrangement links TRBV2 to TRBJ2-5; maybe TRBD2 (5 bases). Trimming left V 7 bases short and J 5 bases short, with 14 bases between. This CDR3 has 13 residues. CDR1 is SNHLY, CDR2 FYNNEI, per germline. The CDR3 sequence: CASTTGRRETQYF. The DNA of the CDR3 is TGTGCCAGCACTACTGGACGGAGGGAGACCCAGTACTTC.

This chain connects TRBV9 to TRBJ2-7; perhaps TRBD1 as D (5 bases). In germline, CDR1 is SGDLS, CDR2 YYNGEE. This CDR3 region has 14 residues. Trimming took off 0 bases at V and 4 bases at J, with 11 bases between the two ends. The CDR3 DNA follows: TGTGCCAGCAGCGTAGAAGCAGGGATGTACGAGCAGTACTTC. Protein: CASSVEAGMYEQYF.

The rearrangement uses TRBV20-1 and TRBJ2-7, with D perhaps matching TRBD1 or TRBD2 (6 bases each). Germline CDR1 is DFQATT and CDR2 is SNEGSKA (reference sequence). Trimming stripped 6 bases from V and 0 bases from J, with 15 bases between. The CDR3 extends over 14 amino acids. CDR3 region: CSALSGASSYEQYF. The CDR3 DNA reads TGCAGTGCCCTGTCGGGGGCTAGCTCCTACGAGCAGTACTTC.

The CDR3 protein is CASSLTRGNTEAFF. CDR3 nucleotide sequence: TGTGCCAGCAGCTTAACAAGGGGGAACACTGAAGCTTTCTTT. The chain combines TRBV7-8 with TRBJ1-1, with D perhaps matching TRBD1 (5 bases). CDR1 SGHVS and CDR2 FQNEAQ come from the germline V gene. CDR3 length: 14 residues. V was cut by 2 bases and J by 1 base, with 8 bases left in between.

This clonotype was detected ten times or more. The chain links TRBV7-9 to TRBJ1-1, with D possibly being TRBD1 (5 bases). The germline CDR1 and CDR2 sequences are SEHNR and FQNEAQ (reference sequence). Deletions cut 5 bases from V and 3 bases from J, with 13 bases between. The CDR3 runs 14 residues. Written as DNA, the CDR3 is TGTGCCAGCAGCCATCGGGGGGGGTACACTGAAGCTTTCTTT. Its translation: CASSHRGGYTEAFF.

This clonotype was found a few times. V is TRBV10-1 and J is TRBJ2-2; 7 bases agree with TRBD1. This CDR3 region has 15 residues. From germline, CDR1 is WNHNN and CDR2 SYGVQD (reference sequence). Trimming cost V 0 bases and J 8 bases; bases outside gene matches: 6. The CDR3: CASSESRQGVGELFF. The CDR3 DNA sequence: TGCGCCAGCAGTGAGTCGAGACAGGGAGTAGGGGAGCTGTTTTTT.

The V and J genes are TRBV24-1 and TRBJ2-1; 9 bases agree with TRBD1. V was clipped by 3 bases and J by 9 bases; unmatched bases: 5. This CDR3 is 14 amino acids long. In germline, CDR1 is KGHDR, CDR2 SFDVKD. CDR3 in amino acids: CATSDPPTGGEQFF. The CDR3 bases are TGTGCCACCAGTGATCCACCGACAGGGGGTGAGCAGTTCTTC.

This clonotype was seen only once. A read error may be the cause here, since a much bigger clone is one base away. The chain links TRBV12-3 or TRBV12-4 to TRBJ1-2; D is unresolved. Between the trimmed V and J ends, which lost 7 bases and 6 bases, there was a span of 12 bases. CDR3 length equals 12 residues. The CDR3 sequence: CASTREVNGYTF. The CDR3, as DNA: TGTGCCAGCACCCGGGAGGTGAATGGCTACACCTTC.

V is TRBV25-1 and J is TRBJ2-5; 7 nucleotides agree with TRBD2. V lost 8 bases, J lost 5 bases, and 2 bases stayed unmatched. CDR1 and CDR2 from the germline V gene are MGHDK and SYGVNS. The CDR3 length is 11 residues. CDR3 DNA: TGTGCCAGCGGGGGAGGGGAGACCCAGTACTTC. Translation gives CASGGGETQYF. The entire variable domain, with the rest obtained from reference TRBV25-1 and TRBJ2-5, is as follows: EADIYQTPRYLVIGTGKKITLECSQTMGHDKMYWYQQDPGMELHLIHYSYGVNSTEKGDLSSESTVSRIRTEHFPLTLESARPSHTSQYLCASGGGETQYFGPGTRLLVL.

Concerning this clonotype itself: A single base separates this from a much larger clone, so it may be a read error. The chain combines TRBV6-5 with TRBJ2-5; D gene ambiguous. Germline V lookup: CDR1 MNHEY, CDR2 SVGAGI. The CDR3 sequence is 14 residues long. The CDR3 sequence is CASSYVDTQEAQYF. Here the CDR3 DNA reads TGTGCCAGCAGTTACGTAGACACACAAGAGGCCCAGTACTTC.

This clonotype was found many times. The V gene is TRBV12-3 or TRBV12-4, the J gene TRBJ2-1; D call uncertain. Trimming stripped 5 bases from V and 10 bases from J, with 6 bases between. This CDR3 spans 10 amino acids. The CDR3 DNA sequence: TGTGCCAGCAGTCTCAGGGAGCAGTTCTTC. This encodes CASSLREQFF.

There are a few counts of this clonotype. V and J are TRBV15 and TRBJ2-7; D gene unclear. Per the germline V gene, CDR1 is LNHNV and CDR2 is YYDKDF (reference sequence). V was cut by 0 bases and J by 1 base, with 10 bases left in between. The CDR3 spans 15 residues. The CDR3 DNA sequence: TGTGCCACCAGCAGAGATTGGGGTACGTCCTACGAGCAGTACTTC. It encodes CATSRDWGTSYEQYF.

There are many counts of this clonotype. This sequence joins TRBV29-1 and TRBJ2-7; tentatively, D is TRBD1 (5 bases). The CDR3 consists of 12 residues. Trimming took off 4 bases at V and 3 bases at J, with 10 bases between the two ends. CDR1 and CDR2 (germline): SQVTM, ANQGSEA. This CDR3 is CSVVGAYYEQYF. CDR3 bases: TGCAGCGTTGTAGGGGCGTACTACGAGCAGTACTTC.

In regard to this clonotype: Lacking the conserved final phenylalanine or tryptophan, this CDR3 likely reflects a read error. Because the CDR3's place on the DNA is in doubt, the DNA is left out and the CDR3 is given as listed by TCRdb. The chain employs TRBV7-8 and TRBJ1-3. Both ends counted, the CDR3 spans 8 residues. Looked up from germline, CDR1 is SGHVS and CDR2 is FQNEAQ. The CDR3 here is CASSASAV.

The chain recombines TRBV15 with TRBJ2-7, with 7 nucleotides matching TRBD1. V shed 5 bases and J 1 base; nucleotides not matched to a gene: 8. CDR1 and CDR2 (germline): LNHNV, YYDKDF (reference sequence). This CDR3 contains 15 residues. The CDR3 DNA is TGTGCCACCAGCGAGAGGGGGCGTCCGTCCTACGAGCAGTACTTC. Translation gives CATSERGRPSYEQYF.